The rows below give T cell receptor beta chains drawn from one sample of a study of Graves' ophthalmopathy and Graves' hyperthyroidism. TCRdb redid the calling of the multiplex PCR reads with MiXCR, one entry per CDR3 protein. This sample yields 1 million to 1.3 million distinct CDR3 sequences, of which 35% to 45% are seen a single time; 11% belongs to the top ten. Specimen: peripheral blood or thyroid tissue (not recorded which). Every receptor here comes from an adult man with Graves' hyperthyroidism. The CDR3 runs from the conserved cysteine through the conserved F or W. The D gene is left open where the match is weak. Clone size appears in some rows only: once, few, many, or a class for an expanded clone.

CASNLQGPSVVAF,TGCGCCAGCAATCTACAGGGGCCCAGCGTAGTAGCTTTC,TRBV10-2,TRBD1,NA,TRBJ2-6
CSSPTGPTEAFF,TGCAGCAGCCCGACAGGCCCCACTGAAGCTTTCTTT,TRBV29-1,NA,NA,TRBJ1-1
CAWGDTDSGANVLTF,TGTGCCTGGGGGGACACAGACTCTGGGGCCAACGTCCTGACTTTC,TRBV30,NA,few,TRBJ2-6
CSARGTGASNSPLHF,TGCAGTGCTAGAGGGACAGGGGCGAGTAATTCACCCCTCCACTTT,TRBV20-1,TRBD1,many,TRBJ1-6
CASSQESGGSGNQPQHF,TGCGCCAGCAGCCAAGAATCAGGGGGCTCGGGCAATCAGCCCCAGCATTTT,TRBV4-3,TRBD1,many,TRBJ1-5
CASSVTGTRSYEQYF,TGTGCCAGCAGCGTAACAGGGACACGCTCCTACGAGCAGTACTTC,TRBV9,NA,few,TRBJ2-7
CSASYGNQPQHF,TGCAGTGCTAGTTACGGCAATCAGCCCCAGCATTTT,TRBV20-1,NA,many,TRBJ1-5
CASSLGTGRGYTF,TGTGCCAGCAGTTTAGGGACAGGGAGAGGCTACACCTTC,TRBV12-3/TRBV12-4,TRBD1,NA,TRBJ1-2
CASSLPGQGVGGTQYF,TGTGCCAGCAGCTTACCGGGACAGGGGGTCGGAGGGACCCAGTACTTC,TRBV7-8,TRBD1,NA,TRBJ2-5
CASSGWGTNTGELFF,TGTGCCAGCAGCGGATGGGGTACGAACACCGGGGAGCTGTTTTTT,TRBV12-3/TRBV12-4,NA,many,TRBJ2-2
CASSRIQGTRNTEAFF,TGTGCCAGCAGCCGAATACAGGGAACGAGGAACACTGAAGCTTTCTTT,TRBV14,NA,many,TRBJ1-1
CASSAGDRVTGELFF,TGTGCCAGCAGCGCGGGTGACAGGGTCACCGGGGAGCTGTTTTTT,TRBV11-2,TRBD1,few,TRBJ2-2
CASRGKNYGYTF,TGTGCCAGCAGGGGAAAGAACTATGGCTACACCTTC,TRBV6-6,NA,NA,TRBJ1-2
CASSFLEQGAYYGYTF,TGTGCCAGCAGCTTTCTAGAACAGGGGGCCTACTATGGCTACACCTTC,TRBV7-2,TRBD1,NA,TRBJ1-2
CASSQDPSRGEQYF,TGCGCCAGCAGCCAAGATCCGAGCAGGGGCGAGCAGTACTTC,TRBV4-3,NA,many,TRBJ2-7
CASRGGFTRLTNQPQHF,TGTGCCAGTAGGGGGGGATTCACGAGACTTACCAATCAGCCCCAGCATTTT,TRBV19,NA,NA,TRBJ1-5
CASSSTGGAGKTQYF,TGTGCCAGCAGTTCCACAGGGGGCGCAGGAAAGACCCAGTACTTC,TRBV5-4,TRBD1,few,TRBJ2-5
CASSQGAGTDYGYTF,TGCGCCAGCAGCCAAGGGGCCGGGACGGACTATGGCTACACCTTC,TRBV7-9,NA,NA,TRBJ1-2
CSASLDSFQGYTF,TGCAGTGCTAGTCTTGACAGCTTTCAGGGCTACACCTTC,TRBV20-1,NA,many,TRBJ1-2
CASSVGLTYEQYF,TGTGCCAGCAGCGTGGGACTCACCTACGAGCAGTACTTC,TRBV9,NA,many,TRBJ2-7
CASSLSAAVKTQYF,TGTGCCAGCAGTCTAAGTGCGGCTGTGAAGACCCAGTACTTC,TRBV12-3/TRBV12-4,NA,few,TRBJ2-5
CASSLDRGGARETQYF,TGTGCCAGCAGCTTGGACCGCGGGGGGGCGAGGGAGACCCAGTACTTC,TRBV5-4,TRBD2,few,TRBJ2-5
CSVVGLMGDGYTF,TGCAGCGTCGTCGGGCTAATGGGGGATGGCTACACCTTC,TRBV29-1,NA,NA,TRBJ1-2
CASSPGHWNGYTF,TGTGCCAGCAGTCCGGGACACTGGAATGGCTACACCTTC,TRBV28,NA,few,TRBJ1-2
CASSRDRERQPQHF,TGTGCCAGCAGCCGAGACAGGGAGCGACAGCCCCAGCATTTT,TRBV11-2,TRBD1,many,TRBJ1-5
CASSFPDRGSYEHYF,TGCGCCAGCAGCTTTCCTGACAGAGGATCCTACGAGCACTACTTC,TRBV5-1,NA,NA,TRBJ2-7
CASRPVSEGLSYTF,TGTGCCAGCAGACCTGTCTCAGAGGGATTAAGCTACACCTTC,TRBV6-6,NA,NA,TRBJ1-2
CASSSHRDGGYEQYF,TGTGCCAGCAGCTCCCACAGGGATGGGGGATACGAGCAGTACTTC,TRBV7-6,NA,few,TRBJ2-7
CASRRTGRVTEAFF,TGTGCCAGCAGGAGGACAGGGAGAGTTACTGAAGCTTTCTTT,TRBV6-2/TRBV6-3,TRBD1,NA,TRBJ1-1
CSARVRTSGIYEQYF,TGCAGTGCTAGGGTCCGGACTAGCGGGATCTACGAGCAGTACTTC,TRBV20-1,TRBD2,many,TRBJ2-7
CSVETGESGELFF,TGCAGCGTTGAGACGGGGGAGAGCGGGGAGCTGTTTTTT,TRBV29-1,NA,many,TRBJ2-2
CASSVGGTGGTEAFF,TGTGCCAGCAGCGTAGGGGGGACCGGAGGCACTGAAGCTTTCTTT,TRBV9,NA,NA,TRBJ1-1
CAWGETYEQYF,TGTGCCTGGGGGGAAACCTACGAGCAGTACTTC,TRBV30,NA,NA,TRBJ2-7
CASSLPDMGGYTF,TGCGCCAGCAGCTTGCCGGACATGGGTGGCTACACCTTC,TRBV5-1,NA,many,TRBJ1-2